This entry lists 4 T cell receptor beta chains sequenced from one sample in a study of blood T cell repertoires in COVID-19. TCRdb's table, derived via immunoSEQ multiplex PCR, lists solely in-frame clones and lacks some. The table records 200,000 to 250,000 clones, around nine tenths of them present only once. The sequenced material came from peripheral blood. All receptors derive from a woman aged 70 to 79 with active or convalescent COVID-19.

The chain combines TRBV12-5 with TRBJ1-3; no clear D. The CDR3 has 13 residues. Germline lookup yields CDR1 LGHNT and CDR2 FRNRAP. V lost 11 bases, J lost 4 bases, and 15 bases lay in between. The CDR3 region is CASCTGLGNTIYF. CDR3 nucleotides: TGTGCTTCCTGTACGGGGTTAGGAAACACCATATATTTT.

The gene calls are TRBV4-2 and TRBJ2-1; D might be TRBD2 (6 bases). Germline CDR1 and CDR2: LGHNA and YNFKEQ. The CDR3 length is 16 residues. V was clipped by 0 bases and J by 3 bases, with 12 bases between them. DNA of the CDR3: TGTGCCAGCAGCCAAGACCCCGGGGGAAGCTACAATGAGCAGTTCTTC. This translates into CASSQDPGGSYNEQFF.

This clone was observed once. The chain uses TRBV23-1 and TRBJ1-1; TRBD1 matches 9 bases. TRBV23-1 is an ORF, and what it does is uncertain. This CDR3 is built from 17 residues. Trimming at V came to 5 bases and at J to 1 base, leaving 11 bases not matched to a gene. The CDR3 loop is CASSSFGTGRENTEAFF. The CDR3 coding sequence is TGCGCCAGCAGTTCCTTTGGGACAGGGCGGGAGAACACTGAAGCTTTCTTT.

The rearrangement joins TRBV7-2 to TRBJ1-1; D is uncertain. Germline values: CDR1 SGHTA, CDR2 FQGNSA. The V gene lost 2 bases and the J gene lost 0 bases, with 7 bases spanning the gap. CDR3 size: 14 residues. The CDR3 nucleotides read TGTGCCAGCAGCTTAAATGGGCTGAACACTGAAGCTTTCTTT. Its translation is CASSLNGLNTEAFF.